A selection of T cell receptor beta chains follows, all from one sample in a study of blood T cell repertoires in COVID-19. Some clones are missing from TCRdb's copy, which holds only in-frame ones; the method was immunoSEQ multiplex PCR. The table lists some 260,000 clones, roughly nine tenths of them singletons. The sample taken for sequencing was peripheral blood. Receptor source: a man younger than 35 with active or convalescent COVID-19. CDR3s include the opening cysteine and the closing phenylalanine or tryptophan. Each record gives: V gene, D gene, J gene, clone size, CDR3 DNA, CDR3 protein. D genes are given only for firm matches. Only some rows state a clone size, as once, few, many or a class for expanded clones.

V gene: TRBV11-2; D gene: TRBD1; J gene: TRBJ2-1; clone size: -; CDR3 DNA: TGTGCCAGCAGCGTCCCCGGGACAGGGACCCTCTTGACGGGGCAGTTCTTC; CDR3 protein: CASSVPGTGTLLTGQFF
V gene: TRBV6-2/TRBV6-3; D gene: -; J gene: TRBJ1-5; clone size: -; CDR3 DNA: TGTGCCAGCAGTTTGTGGGGGGGCAAGGGCAATCAGCCCCAGCATTTT; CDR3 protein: CASSLWGGKGNQPQHF
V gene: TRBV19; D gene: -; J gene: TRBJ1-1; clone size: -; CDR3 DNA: TGTGCCAGTAGTATCGATAGGGGGAACACTGAAGCTTTCTTT; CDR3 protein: CASSIDRGNTEAFF
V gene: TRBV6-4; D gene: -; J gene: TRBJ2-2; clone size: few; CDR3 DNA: TGTGCCAGCAGCGCGAAAAGTACGGCCGGGGAGCTGTTTTTT; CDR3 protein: CASSAKSTAGELFF
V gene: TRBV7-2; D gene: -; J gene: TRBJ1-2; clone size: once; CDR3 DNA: TGTGCCAGCAGCTTAGTTCCAGGGAAGGGGTATGGCTACACCTTC; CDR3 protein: CASSLVPGKGYGYTF
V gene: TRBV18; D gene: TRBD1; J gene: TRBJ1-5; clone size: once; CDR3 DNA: TGTGCCAGCTCCCCACAACAGGGGAATCAGCCCCAGCATTTT; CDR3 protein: CASSPQQGNQPQHF
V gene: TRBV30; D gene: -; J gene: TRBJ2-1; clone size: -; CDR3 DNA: TGTGCCTGGAGTGTGAGGGCAAGTGAGCAGTTCTTC; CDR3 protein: CAWSVRASEQFF
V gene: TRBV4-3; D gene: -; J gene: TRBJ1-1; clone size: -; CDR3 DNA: TGCGCCAGCAGCCAAGAGATCCAGGGGTACCCTTCGAACACTGAAGCTTTCTTT; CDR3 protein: CASSQEIQGYPSNTEAFF
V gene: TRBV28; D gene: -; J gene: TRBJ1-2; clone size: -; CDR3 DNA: TGTGCCAGCGGGATCAGGGGTCGGAGCACCTTC; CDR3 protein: CASGIRGRSTF
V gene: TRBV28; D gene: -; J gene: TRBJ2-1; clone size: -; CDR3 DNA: TGTGCCAGCAGTTGGGCAGCCCTCAGGGAGCAGTTCTTC; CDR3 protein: CASSWAALREQFF
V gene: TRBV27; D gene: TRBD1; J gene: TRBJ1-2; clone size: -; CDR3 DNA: TGTGCCACAATGGGGTTAAAGACAGGGCTGTCTAGCTATGGCTACACCTTC; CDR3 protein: CATMGLKTGLSSYGYTF
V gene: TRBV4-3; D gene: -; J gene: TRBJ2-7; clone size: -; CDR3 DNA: TGCGCCAGCAGCCCCATCCCGGACCCCACAGGCTACGAGCAGTACTTC; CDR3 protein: CASSPIPDPTGYEQYF
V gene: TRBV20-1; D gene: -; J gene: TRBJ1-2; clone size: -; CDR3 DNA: TGCAGTGCTAGTGACAGTGAAACGGAGGGCTACACCTTC; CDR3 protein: CSASDSETEGYTF
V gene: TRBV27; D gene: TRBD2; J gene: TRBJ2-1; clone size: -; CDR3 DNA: TGTGCCAGCAGTTTAATACTAGCGGGAGGGCCAGTGGAGCAGTTCTTC; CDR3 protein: CASSLILAGGPVEQFF
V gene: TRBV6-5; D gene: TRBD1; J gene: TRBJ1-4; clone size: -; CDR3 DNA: TGTGCCAGCAGCCTTATTACAGGGGAAGGAGAAAAACTGTTTTTT; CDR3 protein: CASSLITGEGEKLFF
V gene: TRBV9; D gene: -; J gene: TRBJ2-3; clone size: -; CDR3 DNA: TGTGCCAGCAGCGTAGTAAACGCAGGCTTCGGTGATACGCAGTATTTT; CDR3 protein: CASSVVNAGFGDTQYF
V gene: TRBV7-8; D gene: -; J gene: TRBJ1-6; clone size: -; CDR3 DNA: TGTGCCAGCAGCTTATCTCACACTAGGACCTATAATTCACCCCTCCACTTT; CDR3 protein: CASSLSHTRTYNSPLHF
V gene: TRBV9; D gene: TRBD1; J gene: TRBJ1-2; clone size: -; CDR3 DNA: TGTGCCAGCAGCGTAGTGACAGGGGGCAGCTATGGCTACACCTTC; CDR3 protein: CASSVVTGGSYGYTF